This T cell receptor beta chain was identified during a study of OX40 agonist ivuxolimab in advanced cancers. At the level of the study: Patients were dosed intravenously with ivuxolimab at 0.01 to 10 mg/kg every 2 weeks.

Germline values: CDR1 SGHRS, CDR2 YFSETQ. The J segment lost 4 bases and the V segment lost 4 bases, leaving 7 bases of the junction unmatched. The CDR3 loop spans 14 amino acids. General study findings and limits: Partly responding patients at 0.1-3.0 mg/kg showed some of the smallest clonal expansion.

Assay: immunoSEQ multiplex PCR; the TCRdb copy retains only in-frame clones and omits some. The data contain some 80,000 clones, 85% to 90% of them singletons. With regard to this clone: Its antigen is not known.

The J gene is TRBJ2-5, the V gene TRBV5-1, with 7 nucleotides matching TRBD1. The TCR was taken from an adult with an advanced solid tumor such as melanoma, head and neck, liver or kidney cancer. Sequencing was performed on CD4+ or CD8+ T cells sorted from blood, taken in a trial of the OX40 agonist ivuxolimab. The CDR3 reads CASSRDSLVETQYF. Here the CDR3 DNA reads TGCGCCAGCAGCCGGGACAGCCTCGTAGAGACCCAGTACTTC.